The 12 T cell receptor beta chains below come from one sample, sequenced in a study of radiotherapy plus CTLA-4 blockade in lung cancer. TCRdb keeps only in-frame clones here, not all; method: immunoSEQ multiplex PCR. Of fewer than 75,000 clones listed, 87% are singletons. The sample was peripheral blood, taken from a patient treated with radiotherapy plus ipilimumab. These receptors were obtained from a human donor with non-small cell lung cancer that progressed on radiotherapy plus ipilimumab.

CDR3 residues: CASSIGQVRYEQYF. CDR3 sequence (DNA): TGTGCCAGCAGTATCGGACAGGTTCGCTACGAGCAGTACTTC. This chain joins TRBV6-1 and TRBJ2-7; TRBD1 matches at 7 bases. The V gene's germline CDR1 is MNHNS and CDR2 SASEGT. The ends lost 5 bases at V and 3 bases at J; junction bases unmatched: 7. The CDR3 has 14 amino acids.

The chain couples TRBV14 to TRBJ2-1, with no clear D. Trimming cost V 0 bases and J 5 bases, with 5 bases left between them. The germline gives CDR1 SGHDN, CDR2 FVKESK. CDR3 size: 13 residues. The CDR3 here is CASSQDRNNEQFF. CDR3 in DNA: TGTGCCAGCAGCCAAGATCGCAACAATGAGCAGTTCTTC. The whole variable domain, remainder taken from reference TRBV14 and TRBJ2-1, is EAGVTQFPSHSVIEKGQTVTLRCDPISGHDNLYWYRRVMGKEIKFLLHFVKESKQDESGMPNNRFLAERTGGTYSTLKVQPAELEDSGVYFCASSQDRNNEQFFGPGTRLTVL.

The count of this clone is one. The chain carries TRBV6-1 and TRBJ1-5; D gene unclear. Germline V lookup: CDR1 MNHNS, CDR2 SASEGT. Deletions cut 8 bases from V and 3 bases from J, with 8 bases between. The CDR3 runs 12 residues. CDR3 protein: CASGNFNQPQHF. DNA of the CDR3: TGTGCCAGCGGCAATTTCAATCAGCCCCAGCATTTT.

The rearrangement links TRBV6-1 to TRBJ2-1; D gene ambiguous. Trimming cost V 8 bases and J 3 bases, with 11 bases left between them. The CDR3 is made up of 13 amino acids. Per germline, CDR1 MNHNS and CDR2 SASEGT. The CDR3 loop reads CASFLSFYNEQFF. The CDR3 coding sequence is TGTGCCAGCTTTTTAAGCTTCTACAATGAGCAGTTCTTC.

CDR3: CASRYSAAGNQPQHF. The CDR3 DNA sequence: TGTGCCAGCAGGTACTCGGCCGCGGGCAATCAGCCCCAGCATTTT. This sequence joins TRBV28 and TRBJ1-5, with D unclear. V lost 6 bases, J lost 2 bases, and 14 bases lay in between. The CDR3 has 15 residues. Germline V gene sequence: CDR1 MDHEN, CDR2 SYDVKM. Drawing the rest from reference TRBV28 and TRBJ1-5, the complete variable domain is DVKVTQSSRYLVKRTGEKVFLECVQDMDHENMFWYRQDPGLGLRLIYFSYDVKMKEKGDIPEGYSVSREKKERFSLILESASTNQTSMYLCASRYSAAGNQPQHFGDGTRLSIL.

The gene calls are TRBV2 and TRBJ2-6; no definite D call. This CDR3 is 14 amino acids long. Germline CDR1 and CDR2: SNHLY and FYNNEI. The V gene lost 3 bases and the J gene lost 0 bases, with 3 bases spanning the gap. CDR3 bases: TGTGCCAGCAGTGATGGCTCTGGGGCCAACGTCCTGACTTTC. Amino acids: CASSDGSGANVLTF. Complete variable domain (other parts from reference TRBV2 and TRBJ2-6): EPEVTQTPSHQVTQMGQEVILRCVPISNHLYFYWYRQILGQKVEFLVSFYNNEISEKSEIFDDQFSVERPDGSNFTLKIRSTKLEDSAMYFCASSDGSGANVLTFGAGSRLTVL.

The V call is TRBV2, the J call TRBJ1-5, with a tentative D call TRBD1 (5 bases). Per germline, CDR1 SNHLY and CDR2 FYNNEI. The length of the CDR3 is 14 residues. Between the trimmed V and J ends, which lost 7 bases and 0 bases, there was a span of 10 bases. CDR3 protein: CASNRQNSNQPQHF. For the CDR3, the DNA is TGTGCCAGCAATCGACAGAATAGCAATCAGCCCCAGCATTTT.

The rearrangement joins TRBV5-5 to TRBJ1-1; the D is unclear. CDR1 and CDR2 (germline): SGHKS, YYEKEE (reference sequence). The CDR3 length is 14 residues. Deletions cut 3 bases from V and 5 bases from J, with 14 bases between. The CDR3 bases are TGTGCCAGCAGCTCCCCCGGGAGTATGACTGAAGCTTTCTTT. Translating gives CASSSPGSMTEAFF. The complete variable domain, with remaining parts taken from reference TRBV5-5 and TRBJ1-1, reads DAGVTQSPTHLIKTRGQQVTLRCSPISGHKSVSWYQQVLGQGPQFIFQYYEKEERGRGNFPDRFSARQFPNYSSELNVNALLLGDSALYLCASSSPGSMTEAFFGQGTRLTVV.

The CDR3 sequence: CASSLARIFYSNQPQHF. CDR3 sequence (DNA): TGTGCCAGCAGCTTAGCCCGCATTTTTTATAGCAATCAGCCCCAGCATTTT. This chain joins TRBV7-8 and TRBJ1-5, with D uncertain. Trimming pared 0 bases from V and 0 bases from J, leaving 12 bases between. The CDR3 loop spans 17 amino acids. The germline CDR1 and CDR2 sequences are SGHVS and FQNEAQ.

V usage is TRBV28 and J usage is TRBJ2-1; D is possibly TRBD1 or TRBD2 (6 bases each). The ends were cut back, 5 bases at V and 3 bases at J, with 20 bases in the middle. This CDR3 has 17 residues. CDR1 is MDHEN, CDR2 SYDVKM, per germline. CDR3 nucleotides: TGTGCCAGCAGTCCTTATGGGGGCCCCGGGGGCTACAATGAGCAGTTCTTC. Its translation: CASSPYGGPGGYNEQFF.

The rearrangement uses TRBV4-1 and TRBJ2-5; possible D gene TRBD1, 5 bases. Germline assignment: CDR1 MGHRA and CDR2 YSYEKL. V lost 4 bases to trimming and J lost 1 base, with 10 bases between them. CDR3 length equals 14 residues. As DNA, the CDR3 is TGCGCCAGCAGCCCTGGACACAGCCAAGAGACCCAGTACTTC. This translates into CASSPGHSQETQYF.

The chain has TRBV6-6 and TRBJ2-1; D perhaps matches TRBD1 (5 bases). From germline, CDR1 is MNHNY and CDR2 SVGAGI (reference sequence). The V end was cut by 4 bases, the J end by 10 bases, with 11 bases between. There are 12 residues in the CDR3. The CDR3 sequence is CASSSGQPEQFF. For the CDR3, the DNA is TGTGCCAGCAGTTCCGGACAACCGGAGCAGTTCTTC.